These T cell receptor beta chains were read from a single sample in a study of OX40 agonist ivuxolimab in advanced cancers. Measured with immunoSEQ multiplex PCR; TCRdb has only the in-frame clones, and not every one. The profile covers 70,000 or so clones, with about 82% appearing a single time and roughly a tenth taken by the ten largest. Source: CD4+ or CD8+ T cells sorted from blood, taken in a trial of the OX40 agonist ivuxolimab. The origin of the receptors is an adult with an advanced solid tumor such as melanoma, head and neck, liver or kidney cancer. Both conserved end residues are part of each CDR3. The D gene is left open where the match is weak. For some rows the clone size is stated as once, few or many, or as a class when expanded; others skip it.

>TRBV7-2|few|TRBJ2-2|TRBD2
CASSLVSGRAGLELFF
TGTGCCAGCAGCTTAGTCAGCGGGAGGGCCGGTTTGGAGCTGTTTTTT
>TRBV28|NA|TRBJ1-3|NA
CACMADSGNTIYF
TGTGCCTGTATGGCGGACTCTGGAAACACCATATATTTT
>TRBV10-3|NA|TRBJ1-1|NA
CAIRNQGGNTEAFF
TGTGCCATCAGAAACCAGGGTGGGAACACTGAAGCTTTCTTT
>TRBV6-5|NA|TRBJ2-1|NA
CASSYSLGEQFF
TGTGCCAGCAGTTACTCCCTGGGAGAGCAGTTCTTC
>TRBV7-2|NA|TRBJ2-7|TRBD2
CASSLTWEGYEQYF
TGTGCCAGCAGCTTAACGTGGGAGGGCTACGAGCAGTACTTC
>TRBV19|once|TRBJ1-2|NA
CASSNQAARADGYTF
TGTGCCAGTAGTAATCAAGCAGCAAGGGCAGATGGCTACACCTTC
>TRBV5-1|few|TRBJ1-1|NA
CASSLAPGPSDTEAFF
TGCGCCAGCAGCTTGGCCCCGGGCCCCTCGGACACTGAAGCTTTCTTT
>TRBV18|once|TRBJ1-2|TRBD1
CASSLGTAYGYTF
TGTGCCAGCTCATTAGGGACAGCTTATGGCTACACCTTC
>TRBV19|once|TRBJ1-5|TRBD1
CASSIDRRQGADQPQHF
TGTGCCAGTAGTATAGATCGGAGGCAGGGGGCAGATCAGCCCCAGCATTTT
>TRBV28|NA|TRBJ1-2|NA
CASSFQGPWGGYTF
TGTGCCAGCAGTTTCCAGGGGCCCTGGGGTGGCTACACCTTC
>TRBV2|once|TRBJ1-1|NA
CASSAVMGNEAFF
TGTGCCAGCAGTGCCGTTATGGGGAATGAAGCTTTCTTT
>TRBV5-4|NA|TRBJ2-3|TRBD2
CASSSRTSGSTDTQYF
TGTGCCAGCAGTTCCCGGACTAGCGGGAGCACAGATACGCAGTATTTT
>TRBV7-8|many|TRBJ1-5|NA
CASSLAVPGTGRNQPQHF
TGTGCCAGCAGCTTAGCGGTCCCTGGTACAGGGAGGAATCAGCCCCAGCATTTT
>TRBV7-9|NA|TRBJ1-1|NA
CASSRDGEAFF
TGTGCCAGCAGCCGGGACGGTGAAGCTTTCTTT
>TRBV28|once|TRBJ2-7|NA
CASSSNYYEQYF
TGTGCCAGCAGTTCAAACTACTACGAGCAGTACTTC
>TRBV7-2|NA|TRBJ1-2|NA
CASSLAGTPGTGGYTF
TGTGCCAGCAGCTTAGCGGGGACACCAGGTACGGGTGGCTACACCTTC
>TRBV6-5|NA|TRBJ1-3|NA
CASSYGGAGLGTIYF
TGTGCCAGCAGTTACGGCGGTGCGGGGTTGGGCACCATATATTTT
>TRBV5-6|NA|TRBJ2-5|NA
CASSWPSGGYQETQYF
TGTGCCAGCAGCTGGCCTTCCGGGGGTTACCAAGAGACCCAGTACTTC
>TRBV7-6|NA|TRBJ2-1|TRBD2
CASSLAGTSSYNEQFF
TGTGCCAGCAGCTTAGCTGGGACTAGCAGCTACAATGAGCAGTTCTTC
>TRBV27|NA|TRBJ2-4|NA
CASGTLAKNIQYF
TGTGCCAGCGGGACGTTAGCCAAAAACATTCAGTACTTC
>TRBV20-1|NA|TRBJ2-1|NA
CSARVDEQFF
TGCAGTGCTAGAGTAGATGAGCAGTTCTTC
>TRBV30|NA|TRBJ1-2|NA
CAWNPGMGYGYTF
TGTGCCTGGAACCCAGGGATGGGATATGGCTACACCTTC
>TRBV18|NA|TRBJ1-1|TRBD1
CASSRDRANTEAFF
TGTGCCAGCTCACGAGACAGGGCGAACACTGAAGCTTTCTTT
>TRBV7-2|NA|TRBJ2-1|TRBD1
CASSLGYSGTGDEQFF
TGTGCCAGCAGCTTAGGATACTCAGGGACAGGGGACGAGCAGTTCTTC
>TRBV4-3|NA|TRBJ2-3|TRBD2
CASSQETSGTPDTQYF
TGCGCCAGCAGCCAAGAAACCAGCGGGACGCCAGATACGCAGTATTTT
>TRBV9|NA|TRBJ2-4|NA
CASSTATGPKNIQYF
TGTGCCAGCAGCACGGCTACCGGCCCCAAAAACATTCAGTACTTC
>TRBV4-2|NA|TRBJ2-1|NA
CASSQDQTGSFNEQFF
TGTGCCAGCAGCCAAGATCAGACAGGCTCCTTCAATGAGCAGTTCTTC
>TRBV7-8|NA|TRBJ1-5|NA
CASSLAWGSQPQHF
TGTGCCAGCAGCTTAGCATGGGGGAGTCAGCCCCAGCATTTT
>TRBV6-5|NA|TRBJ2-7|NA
CASNPYRATYEQYF
TGTGCCAGCAACCCCTACAGGGCCACCTACGAGCAGTACTTC
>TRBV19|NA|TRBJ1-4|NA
CASSPMQGPGEKLFF
TGTGCCAGTAGCCCCATGCAGGGGCCGGGGGAAAAACTGTTTTTT
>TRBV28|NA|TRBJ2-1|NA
CASSLGAGVYNEQFF
TGTGCCAGCAGCCTCGGGGCAGGGGTCTACAATGAGCAGTTCTTC
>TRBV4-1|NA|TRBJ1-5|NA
CASSQGGGRSNQPQHF
TGCGCCAGCAGCCAAGGAGGGGGGAGGAGCAATCAGCCCCAGCATTTT
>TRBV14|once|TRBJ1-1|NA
CASSQGGANKAFF
TGTGCCAGCAGCCAAGGCGGGGCAAATAAAGCTTTCTTT
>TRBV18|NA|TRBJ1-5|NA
CASSLGGYSNQPQHF
TGTGCCAGCTCACTAGGGGGGTATAGCAATCAGCCCCAGCATTTT
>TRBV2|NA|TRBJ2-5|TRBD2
CASRRTSGVETQYF
TGTGCCAGCCGACGAACTAGCGGGGTTGAGACCCAGTACTTC
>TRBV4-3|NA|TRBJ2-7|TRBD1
CASSQDGTGGPYEQYF
TGCGCCAGCAGCCAAGATGGGACAGGGGGACCCTACGAGCAGTACTTC
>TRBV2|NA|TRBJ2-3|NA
CASSEMAPTDTQYF
TGTGCCAGCAGTGAAATGGCCCCCACAGATACGCAGTATTTT
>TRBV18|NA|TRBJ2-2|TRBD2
CASSPGLAGITGELFF
TGTGCCAGCTCACCGGGACTAGCGGGAATCACCGGGGAGCTGTTTTTT
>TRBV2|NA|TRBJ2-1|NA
CASRGNRGGYAGQFF
TGTGCCAGCCGTGGGAATAGGGGCGGTTACGCGGGGCAGTTCTTC
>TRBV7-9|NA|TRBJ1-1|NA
CASSSITGTEAFF
TGTGCCAGCAGCTCTATTACTGGGACCGAAGCTTTCTTT
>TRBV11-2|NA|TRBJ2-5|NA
CASSLRTPGPETQYF
TGTGCCAGCAGCCTACGGACACCCGGGCCAGAGACCCAGTACTTC